The next 24 T cell receptor beta chains were all read from a single sample in a study of blood T cell repertoires in COVID-19. The repertoire was sequenced with immunoSEQ multiplex PCR; TCRdb's copy has only in-frame clones and lacks some. This sample has under 200,000 clones, with less than 85% found just once. The sequenced sample was PBMCs or T cells enriched from blood (not recorded which). Receptors were obtained from a man in his 60s who had recovered from COVID-19.

The rearrangement links TRBV5-1 to TRBJ1-6; tentatively, D is TRBD1 (5 bases). The CDR3 has 15 amino acids. Germline lookup yields CDR1 SGHRS and CDR2 YFSETQ. Trimming shortened V by 0 bases and J by 7 bases, and 11 bases separated the two germline ends. DNA for the CDR3: TGCGCCAGCAGCTTGGCTCTAGGGGAAAATTCACCCCTCCACTTT. Its translation: CASSLALGENSPLHF. The full variable domain, its missing parts supplied by reference TRBV5-1 and TRBJ1-6, is KAGVTQTPRYLIKTRGQQVTLSCSPISGHRSVSWYQQTPGQGLQFLFEYFSETQRNKGNFPGRFSGRQFSNSRSEMNVSTLELGDSALYLCASSLALGENSPLHFGNGTRLTVT.

The rearrangement uses TRBV9 and TRBJ2-7, with TRBD1 as a possible D gene (5 bases). The CDR3 is 15 amino acids. Trimming stripped 0 bases from V and 0 bases from J, with 10 bases between. Germline assignment: CDR1 SGDLS and CDR2 YYNGEE. CDR3 in amino acids: CASSVGSGISYEQYF. The CDR3 DNA reads as TGTGCCAGCAGCGTAGGATCAGGGATCTCCTACGAGCAGTACTTC.

CDR3 nucleotides: TGTGCCAGTAGACCGGGACAGGGGGCTGGTCAGCCCCAGCATTTT. It encodes CASRPGQGAGQPQHF. This sequence joins TRBV19 and TRBJ1-5, with 12 positions matching TRBD1. J was trimmed by 6 bases and V by 6 bases; bases with no gene match: 6. CDR3 size: 15 residues. Germline loops: CDR1 LNHDA, CDR2 SQIVND (reference sequence).

CDR3 loop: CASSLSGLAPRDTQYF. DNA for the CDR3: TGCGCCAGCAGCTTGAGTGGACTAGCACCTAGAGATACGCAGTATTTT. The J gene is TRBJ2-3, the V gene TRBV5-1; TRBD2 agrees at 8 bases. Trimming took 1 base from V and 5 from J; bases not matched to a gene: 9. This CDR3 has 16 amino acids. Germline values: CDR1 SGHRS, CDR2 YFSETQ.

This rearrangement joins TRBV6-5 to TRBJ1-1; D remains ambiguous. Per germline, CDR1 MNHEY and CDR2 SVGAGI. This CDR3 is built from 14 residues. Trimming left V 6 bases short and J 1 base short, with 12 bases between. CDR3 amino acids: CASRGHAGNTEAFF. DNA of the CDR3: TGTGCCAGCAGGGGTCACGCGGGGAACACTGAAGCTTTCTTT.

The chain couples TRBV25-1 to TRBJ1-1, with a possible D match to TRBD1 (5 bases). The CDR3 has 14 residues. V was cut by 2 bases and J by 0 bases, with 7 bases left in between. Germline CDR1 and CDR2: MGHDK and SYGVNS. Written as DNA, the CDR3 is TGTGCCAGCAGTGAACAGGGAATGAACACTGAAGCTTTCTTT. The encoded protein is CASSEQGMNTEAFF. The complete variable domain, with remaining parts taken from reference TRBV25-1 and TRBJ1-1, reads EADIYQTPRYLVIGTGKKITLECSQTMGHDKMYWYQQDPGMELHLIHYSYGVNSTEKGDLSSESTVSRIRTEHFPLTLESARPSHTSQYLCASSEQGMNTEAFFGQGTRLTVV.

This chain uses TRBV7-9 with TRBJ1-6; D not certain. The CDR3 is made up of 14 amino acids. Germline V gene lookup returns CDR1 SEHNR and CDR2 FQNEAQ (reference sequence). Trimming pared 1 base from V and 8 bases from J, leaving 9 bases between. The CDR3 sequence: CASSLDSGYSPLHF. DNA for the CDR3: TGTGCCAGCAGCTTAGATTCGGGGTATTCACCCCTCCACTTT.

This chain links TRBV5-8 with TRBJ2-1, with 7 bases that match TRBD2. J was trimmed by 6 bases and V by 4 bases; bases with no gene match: 13. This CDR3 contains 16 residues. CDR1 is SGHTS, CDR2 YDEGEE, per germline. CDR3: CASSEFERDPSNEQFF. CDR3 bases: TGTGCCAGCAGCGAGTTCGAGCGGGATCCCTCCAATGAGCAGTTCTTC.

The chain employs TRBV29-1 and TRBJ2-2; 16 bases line up with TRBD2. The germline V gene encodes CDR1 SQVTM and CDR2 ANQGSEA. The CDR3 has 15 amino acids. V was clipped by 7 bases and J by 6 bases; unmatched bases: 5. For the CDR3, the DNA is TGCAGCGCTATGGGACTAGCGGGAGGGCCCGGGGAGCTGTTTTTT. Encoded protein: CSAMGLAGGPGELFF.

The V and J genes are TRBV30 and TRBJ2-5; TRBD2 matches at 7 bases. V was pared by 2 bases and J by 7 bases, with 10 bases of the junction left unmatched. Germline-derived CDR1 and CDR2 are GTSNPN and SVGIG (reference sequence). The CDR3 consists of 14 residues. The CDR3 protein is CAWSRGVHFGTQYF. The CDR3 DNA is TGTGCCTGGAGTCGGGGGGTCCATTTTGGGACCCAGTACTTC.

V and J are TRBV19 and TRBJ2-7; 11 bases are shared with TRBD1. CDR3 length equals 15 residues. Unmatched junction bases numbered 11, after V lost 6 bases and J lost 7 bases. From germline, CDR1 is LNHDA and CDR2 SQIVND (reference sequence). CDR3 region: CASRAPDRGLREQYF. Written as DNA, the CDR3 is TGTGCCAGTAGGGCCCCGGACAGGGGGCTTCGGGAGCAGTACTTC.

The V call is TRBV28, the J call TRBJ1-4; D not resolved. Trimming removed 3 bases from V and 0 bases from J, with 5 bases in between. Germline assignment: CDR1 MDHEN and CDR2 SYDVKM. This CDR3 is built from 14 residues. CDR3 amino acids: CASSFTATNEKLFF. The CDR3 coding sequence is TGTGCCAGCAGTTTTACAGCAACTAATGAAAAACTGTTTTTT.

A single count supports this clone. The rearrangement joins TRBV10-3 to TRBJ2-3; 9 nucleotides match TRBD2. J lost 6 bases, V lost 3 bases, and 7 bases had no gene match. CDR3 size: 15 residues. Germline V gene data show CDR1 as ENHRY and CDR2 as SYGVKD. The CDR3 nucleotides are TGTGCCATCAGTGAAGCTAGCGGGGCGGGGGATACGCAGTATTTT. This translates into CAISEASGAGDTQYF.

This clone was detected a few times. Written as DNA, the CDR3 is TGTGCCAGCAGTCCACCGGGACAGGCGGGCGGGGAGCTGTTTTTT. It yields the protein CASSPPGQAGGELFF. V and J are TRBV27 and TRBJ2-2, with 8 nucleotides matching TRBD1. This CDR3 spans 15 amino acids. V lost 5 bases to trimming and J lost 7 bases; unmatched junction nucleotides: 9. Germline V gene sequence: CDR1 MNHEY, CDR2 SMNVEV (reference sequence).

In regard to this clone: At the DNA level, this CDR3 is encoded by other sequences in the same sample as well. The chain links TRBV29-1 to TRBJ1-5; TRBD1 matches 10 bases. From germline, CDR1 is SQVTM and CDR2 ANQGSEA. This CDR3 has 13 amino acids. Trimming took 6 bases from V and 2 from J; bases not matched to a gene: 1. CDR3 region: CSVGTGGNQPQHF. CDR3 DNA sequence: TGCAGCGTCGGGACAGGGGGCAATCAGCCCCAGCATTTT.

This clone was picked up one time. V usage is TRBV11-2 and J usage is TRBJ2-1; TRBD2 aligns across 12 bases. V shed 1 base, J shed 6 bases, and the junction held 7 bases outside the gene matches. Germline assignment: CDR1 SGHAT and CDR2 FQNNGV. The CDR3 is made up of 17 amino acids. The CDR3, as DNA: TGTGCCAGCAGCTTAGTTCTAGCGGGGGGGCTCATCAATGAGCAGTTCTTC. Translation: CASSLVLAGGLINEQFF.

V and J are TRBV9 and TRBJ2-3; 12 bases line up with TRBD2. Trimming cost V 3 bases and J 4 bases; bases outside gene matches: 3. Germline-derived CDR1 and CDR2 are SGDLS and YYNGEE. This CDR3 spans 15 amino acids. DNA for the CDR3: TGTGCCAGCAGCGAGACTAGCGGGAGACCAGATACGCAGTATTTT. It codes for CASSETSGRPDTQYF.

The genes are TRBV5-1 and TRBJ1-5, with TRBD1 as a possible D gene (6 bases). CDR3 size: 15 residues. Germline V gene data show CDR1 as SGHRS and CDR2 as YFSETQ. The V gene lost 7 bases and the J gene lost 1 base, with 15 bases spanning the gap. The CDR3 spells CASDGTPRSNQPQHF. The CDR3 DNA sequence: TGCGCCAGCGACGGGACACCCCGCAGCAATCAGCCCCAGCATTTT.

The rearrangement uses TRBV11-2 and TRBJ1-1; 9 bases agree with TRBD1. The V gene end was trimmed by 5 bases and the J gene end by 0 bases; junction bases not matched to a gene: 10. The CDR3 is made up of 17 amino acids. The germline CDR1 and CDR2 sequences are SGHAT and FQNNGV. The CDR3 DNA follows: TGTGCCAGCAGCCTGGGGCGACAGGGGGGGGTGAACACTGAAGCTTTCTTT. It yields the protein CASSLGRQGGVNTEAFF.

The chain joins TRBV10-3 to TRBJ2-6, with a tentative D call TRBD2 (8 bases). The CDR3 covers 19 residues. V was clipped by 7 bases and J by 1 base, with 23 bases between them. Germline-derived CDR1 and CDR2 are ENHRY and SYGVKD. CDR3 loop: CAITPERGKGASGANVLTF. CDR3 DNA sequence: TGTGCCATCACCCCCGAGCGGGGGAAGGGGGCTTCTGGGGCCAACGTCCTGACTTTC.

The chain couples TRBV5-1 to TRBJ1-4; D may be TRBD1 (6 bases). Germline CDR1 and CDR2: SGHRS and YFSETQ. V was pared by 5 bases and J by 3 bases, with 8 bases between. The CDR3 totals 13 residues. The CDR3 region has the DNA TGCGCCAGCAGGACAGGATCTAATGAAAAACTGTTTTTT. Translation: CASRTGSNEKLFF.

V usage is TRBV4-1 and J usage is TRBJ2-7; 9 bases align to TRBD2. V was pared by 4 bases and J by 6 bases, with 10 bases of the junction left unmatched. In germline, CDR1 is MGHRA, CDR2 YSYEKL. There are 15 residues in the CDR3. CDR3 loop: CASSPRVAGAGEQYF. Here the CDR3 DNA reads TGCGCCAGCAGCCCTCGGGTAGCGGGAGCAGGCGAGCAGTACTTC.

This chain joins TRBV7-9 and TRBJ2-4, with a weak D call TRBD1 (6 bases). Germline CDR1 SEHNR, CDR2 FQNEAQ (reference sequence). Deletions cut 0 bases from V and 1 base from J, with 10 bases between. The CDR3 covers 16 residues. CDR3 in DNA: TGTGCCAGCAGCTTAGCATCAGGGGAGGCCAAAAACATTCAGTACTTC. Its translation is CASSLASGEAKNIQYF.

This sequence joins TRBV9 and TRBJ2-2, with 7 bases matching TRBD2. The germline V gene encodes CDR1 SGDLS and CDR2 YYNGEE. This CDR3 has 12 amino acids. V lost 4 bases to trimming and J lost 13 bases; unmatched junction nucleotides: 7. In DNA form, the CDR3 reads TGTGCCAGCAGCCCTCCGGGGGGTCTGCTGTTTTTT. It yields the protein CASSPPGGLLFF.